This T cell receptor beta chain derives from a study of cytomegalovirus exposure and HLA in healthy donors. Findings and limits, study-wide: Some V segments (TRBV6-2 and TRBV6-3 among them) were excluded as indistinguishable.

PCR involved 60 Vbeta and 13 Jbeta primers. Some clones are missing from TCRdb's copy, which holds only in-frame ones; the method was immunoSEQ multiplex PCR. The sample consists of some 180,000 clones, around three quarters of them appearing once. This clone was seen a few times. The antigen is undetermined. Trimming left V 2 bases short and J 4 bases short, with 14 bases between. The length of the CDR3 is 16 residues. In germline, CDR1 is MNHEY, CDR2 SVGAGI. The sequencing sample was made of PBMCs. This chain links TRBV6-5 with TRBJ1-4, with a tentative D call TRBD1 (5 bases). This TCR came from a man aged 25-40 years in good health and CMV-seronegative. The CDR3 DNA reads TGTGCCAGCAGTTACGACCCATTTCAGGGTAATGAAAAACTGTTTTTT. Encoded protein: CASSYDPFQGNEKLFF.